This T cell receptor (beta chain) was observed in a study of T cell changes during pregnancy in multiple sclerosis. The V gene lost 4 bases and the J gene lost 3 bases, with 12 bases spanning the gap. The CDR3 is 14 amino acids. Germline CDR1 is SEHNR and CDR2 is FQNEAQ (reference sequence). The table came from immunoSEQ multiplex PCR; TCRdb's copy has only in-frame clones and leaves some out. The sample lists around 55,000 clones, just under 90% seen once, with roughly 0.54% in the top ten. This rearrangement joins TRBV7-9 to TRBJ1-2; D gene ambiguous. The sequence came from a female donor with multiple sclerosis, enrolled in a pregnancy study. Specimen: CD4+ T cells from peripheral blood mononuclear cells, collected in the first trimester of pregnancy. CDR3 protein: CASSSRLRDYGYTF. DNA of the CDR3: TGTGCCAGCAGCTCAAGATTGCGGGACTATGGCTACACCTTC.